This T cell receptor (beta chain) was found in a study of naive and memory T cell subsets. Study-level points and caveats: TCR abundance followed a power law differing between naive and memory subsets.

The count of this clonotype is one. Its antigen is not known. Cells stained for CD3, CD4, CD8, CD45RA, CD27 and viability were sorted into four CD45RA/CD27 subsets. CDR3 length equals 14 residues. Germline V gene data show CDR1 as SGHRS and CDR2 as YFSETQ. Between the trimmed V and J ends, which lost 8 bases and 9 bases, there was a span of 23 bases. The beta constant-region primer was an equimolar mix of two oligonucleotides covering TRBC1 and TRBC2. TCRdb independently ran MiXCR on the UMI-ligation and nested PCR reads; one entry per CDR3 protein. Seen here are roughly 40,000 distinct CDR3 sequences, 10% to 15% observed once, and the top ten hold roughly 21%.

The TCR was taken from a human donor in good health. The gene calls are TRBV5-1 and TRBJ2-5; no clear D. The source material was effector memory CD4+ T cells from blood. As for subset: effector memory, CD45RA- CD27-. DNA of the CDR3: TGCGCCAGACCCCGGAGAGAAGGAGCTAAGGCCCAGTACTTC. This translates into CARPRREGAKAQYF.